This T cell receptor beta chain emerged from a study of cytomegalovirus exposure and HLA in healthy donors (dated by TCRdb to about 2017). The study in broad terms: An earlier analysis of roughly 610 of the donors reported 276 Gb of sequence data and 100 million to 120 million unique TCR beta sequences obtained from around 170 million T cells. Using immunosequencing, the study profiled T cell repertoires from fewer than 850 subjects and related those repertoires to cytomegalovirus serostatus. A handful of DR-DQ haplotypes were handled as single units for association and clustering because linkage in the cohort was strong. The study combined high-throughput TCR immunosequencing, statistical association of individual TCRs with disease status, and machine learning to predict cytomegalovirus infection status. All discovery cohort repertoires had been generated using a single sequencing platform. Donor age, sex, ethnicity and CMV serostatus were compiled alongside the repertoire data. The number of donors typed differed by locus, with about 629-640 for A, B, C, DRB1 and DQB1, 522 for DQA1, over 600 for DPA1, and some 450 for DPB1. Around 320 gigabases of sequencing data and around 87 million unique TCR sequences were included in an early release covering around 600 HLA-typed donors. Across some 400 genotyped donors of the cohort, an average of about 240,000 unique TCR beta nucleotide sequences per donor were sequenced, and 15% to 20% of those sequences were non-productive. An earlier analysis of 450 to 750 of the donors used high-throughput TCR beta sequencing to judge whether each TCR beta V gene segment behaved as functional or pseudogenic. The genetic ancestry cluster associated with self-reported Caucasian donors included 80% to 90% of the 398 genotyped donors. In the later analysis, no new phenotypic data were used to find candidate immune exposures; instead, reliance was placed on TCR beta sequences and their occurrence across donors. Both class I and class II loci were covered by HLA typing, at four-digit resolution. Along with the 666-subject first cohort, a separate validation cohort of approximately 110 different subjects was used. In a later genetic analysis, genome-wide SNP genotypes for about 55% of the 666 donors were used, and that subset was treated as a discovery cohort. A later analysis re-analyzed previously published TCR beta repertoires from 550 to 700 donors and added high-resolution HLA genotyping to study TCR occurrence patterns. The study aimed to test whether cataloging public T cell receptors could reveal signatures of past pathogen exposure.

The cohort consisted of 650 to 850 healthy bone marrow donors. All cohort members were sampled while nominally healthy, although unrecorded immune exposures were likely present. The donor was CMV seronegative and was included in the group of around 320 seronegative cohort members. A peripheral blood sample was collected from each donor, and TCR beta sequencing was performed on peripheral blood mononuclear cells. The Qiagen DNeasy Blood Extraction Kit was used to extract genomic DNA from the blood cell samples. The CDR3, cysteine through phenylalanine, is 14 amino acids long. Only the CDR3 DNA stays, 42 bases, in frame from base 1. In the germline V gene, CDR1 corresponds to MNHEY and CDR2 to SVGAGI. Germline trimming amounts to 6 bases on V and 3 bases on J, with 5 as the count of junction bases outside the gene matches. Libraries were made using the immunoSEQ multiplex PCR assay. A mixture of 60 forward primers for TCR Vbeta segments and 13 reverse primers for TCR Jbeta segments was used in the multiplex PCR. Amplification of the CDR3 region of rearranged TCR beta genes was performed with a multiplex PCR assay on genomic DNA. The Illumina HiSeq System was used to sequence the amplified TCR beta libraries as 87-base-pair reads. On the authors' methods: Across the 600 to 700 repertoires, a later analysis counted roughly 84 million unique TCR beta chains, 9.5 million to 12 million of which were shared by at least two donors. To remove PCR and sequencing errors, raw reads were error-corrected and collapsed into unique sequences using a nearest-neighbor algorithm that merged closely related sequences. To assign V, D and J gene segments, CDR3 sequences were aligned to IMGT reference sequences. Each retained sequence needed at least a six-nucleotide match to both a V gene segment and a J gene segment. Rearrangements were classified as productive when the CDR3 lacked stop codons and remained in frame with V and J, and all other rearrangements were classified as non-productive. CDR3 was defined by IMGT convention, running from the second conserved V-encoded cysteine to the conserved J-encoded phenylalanine. Sequences without an unambiguous match to a single V gene segment were excluded from the earlier analysis of about 630 of the donors. In an earlier analysis of approximately 500 of the donors, a V segment was called functional when productive rearrangements were above 56.7%, and segregating when the standard deviation between donors exceeded 5%. A statistical classification framework was built to diagnose cytomegalovirus status from the catalog of TCR beta chain sequences. In a later analysis, V and J genes were assigned by comparing TCR nucleotide sequences against IMGT/GENE-DB human TR gene sequences. A later analysis assigned CDR3 sequences and most-parsimonious VDJ recombination scenarios with the TCRdist pipeline. In a later analysis, every TCR beta chain was defined by the combination of its CDR3 amino acid sequence and its V-gene family, and reads without a unique V-gene family were dropped. As a way to deal with suspected cross-contamination and a sequencing artifact, a later analysis dropped approximately 570 nucleotide sequences that were highly shared and had low generation probability. For each public chain, a later analysis derived a clonal expansion index from normalized ranks of inferred template counts within each repertoire. Generation probabilities in a later analysis came from a VDJ recombination model fitted to out-of-frame rearrangements, and those results were checked against IGoR. In a later analysis, TCR-TCR, TCR-HLA and TCR-CMV co-occurrence was scored with hypergeometric tests, and a repertoire-size bias correction was applied to TCR pairs. In a later analysis, false discovery rates were estimated by permuting HLA or CMV assignments 20 times. In a later analysis, co-occurring TCRs were grouped using DBSCAN, and TCRdist sequence similarity was added for clustering within HLA-allele-positive subsets. Co-occurrence clustering excluded repertoires with fewer than 30,000 or more than 120,000 public chains, plus five with anomalous nucleotide sharing. What TCRdb holds here is the immuneACCESS table cut down to in-frame rearrangements. Part of the clones is not present; checked against another copy, under half of the missing clones reflect an unresolved V gene, and the others are unexplained. V, J and clone size are those of that table, while D and trimming were read from the DNA. In all, the sample holds 150,000 to 200,000 clones, and around 82% of those were seen once. The ten largest account for around 0.24% of the sample.

Remarks on this clone: It lacks a known antigen. No per-base quality is available; no much larger clone lies one base away.

The full study reports these points: The classifier was reported to diagnose cytomegalovirus status with high specificity and sensitivity in both the original and validation cohorts. The study gave a list of some 150 TCR beta chains associated with cytomegalovirus. According to a later analysis, TCR association rates differed among HLA loci, with DRB1 alleles showing the most associated TCRs and HLA-C alleles showing the fewest. Across donors, most TCR sequences were observed very rarely, whereas some public TCRs were present in many individuals. The sequencing pipeline was judged likely to have produced a cluster of highly shared sequence variants as a technical artifact. According to a later analysis, parvovirus B19, influenza, CMV and Epstein-Barr virus appeared linked to several top co-occurrence clusters. Over 15 rarely observed V segments, including chromosome 9 orphons, were excluded from the earlier analysis of a few hundred of the donors because counts were too low. The only immune exposure information available for the cohort was CMV serostatus. A later analysis found that most CMV-associated TCR beta chains appeared HLA-restricted, with HLA associations seemingly driven largely by CMV exposure. Some IMGT-functional V segments, including TRBV6-2 and TRBV6-3, could not be distinguished by the 87-base-pair reads and were therefore excluded. In vitro tests confirmed that three of the cytomegalovirus-associated TCR beta chains recognize cytomegalovirus antigens. In a later genetic analysis, a missense DCLRE1C variant was associated with V-gene and J-gene trimming of TCR beta chains, and the association was replicated in an independent cohort. According to a later genetic analysis, donors in an Asian-associated ancestry cluster had fewer N-insertions in productive TCRs than the approximately 670-donor mean. In a later analysis, HLA-associated TCR beta chains showed more clonal expansion and lower generation probabilities than non-associated chains that were equally common. Correlated functional status among segregating V segments might be attributable to linkage disequilibrium, but an unknown experimental factor could not be ruled out. A further reported finding was that TCR beta sequences accurately predicted the HLA-A and HLA-B alleles for most subjects in the first cohort. According to the authors, the approach could potentially be generalized to other disease states and immunological phenotypes. An earlier analysis of approximately 590 of the donors showed that most TCR beta V segments appeared in productive rearrangements either about 87% or about 30% of the time, which broadly matched IMGT annotations. Strong co-occurrence of HLA alleles, especially DR and DQ, made assigning TCR associations to individual alleles difficult. In a later analysis, some 17,000 TCR beta sequences were associated with specific HLA alleles at a false discovery rate of 0.05. The presence/absence analyses assumed that sequencing depth was roughly uniform across donors, and that assumption may not be true. The cohort was sequenced for TCR beta chains only, and without alpha or paired-chain data the features that could be detected were limited. Because HLA typing was missing for some donors at each locus, association tests included only the typed subset.

The TCR sequence derives from a boy younger than 18 in good health and CMV-seronegative. Sequenced sample: PBMCs. The chain employs TRBV6-5 and TRBJ2-1; 7 bases in the middle match TRBD1. CDR3 sequence: CASSAGTDYNEQFF. The nucleotides read TGTGCCAGCAGCGCCGGGACAGACTACAATGAGCAGTTCTTC.